Given below is one T cell receptor (beta chain) in context. CDR1 and CDR2 (germline): SQVTM, ANQGSEA. Trimming cost V 5 bases and J 15 bases; bases outside gene matches: 8. This CDR3 contains 11 residues. Per the original methods: From reference gene primer amplification, estimates of nucleated cell counts were derived. The protocol was immunoSEQ multiplex PCR, while the TCRdb copy is restricted to in-frame clones and leaves out a portion. That table is the source of V, J and clone size, and D and trimming were worked out from the DNA. In the table there are about 180,000 clones, 80% to 90% of which are singletons. The sample belongs to a study of blood T cell repertoires in COVID-19. Background on the study: Both acute and convalescent COVID-19 samples were obtained from the United States, Italy and Spain.

Sequencing was carried out using peripheral blood. The receptor's source is a man aged 50 to 60 with active or convalescent COVID-19. J is TRBJ2-1 and V is TRBV29-1; TRBD1 aligns across 9 bases. CDR3 amino acids: CSVTTGGAWFF. In nucleotides, the CDR3 is TGCAGCGTTACAACAGGGGGCGCGTGGTTCTTC.